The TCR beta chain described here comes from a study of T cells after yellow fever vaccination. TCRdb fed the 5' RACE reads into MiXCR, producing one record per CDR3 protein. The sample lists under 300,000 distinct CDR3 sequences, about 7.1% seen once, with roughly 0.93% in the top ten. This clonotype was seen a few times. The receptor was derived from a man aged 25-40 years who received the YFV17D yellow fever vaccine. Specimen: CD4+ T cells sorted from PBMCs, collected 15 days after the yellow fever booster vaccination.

CDR3 coding DNA: TGTGCCACCCGGGGCGGCGGCACCATATATTTT. This sequence encodes CATRGGGTIYF. V and J are TRBV3-1 and TRBJ1-3; maybe TRBD1 (5 bases). The CDR3 has 11 residues. Per germline, CDR1 LGHDT and CDR2 YNNKEL (reference sequence). V lost 10 bases and J lost 9, with 13 bases in between.